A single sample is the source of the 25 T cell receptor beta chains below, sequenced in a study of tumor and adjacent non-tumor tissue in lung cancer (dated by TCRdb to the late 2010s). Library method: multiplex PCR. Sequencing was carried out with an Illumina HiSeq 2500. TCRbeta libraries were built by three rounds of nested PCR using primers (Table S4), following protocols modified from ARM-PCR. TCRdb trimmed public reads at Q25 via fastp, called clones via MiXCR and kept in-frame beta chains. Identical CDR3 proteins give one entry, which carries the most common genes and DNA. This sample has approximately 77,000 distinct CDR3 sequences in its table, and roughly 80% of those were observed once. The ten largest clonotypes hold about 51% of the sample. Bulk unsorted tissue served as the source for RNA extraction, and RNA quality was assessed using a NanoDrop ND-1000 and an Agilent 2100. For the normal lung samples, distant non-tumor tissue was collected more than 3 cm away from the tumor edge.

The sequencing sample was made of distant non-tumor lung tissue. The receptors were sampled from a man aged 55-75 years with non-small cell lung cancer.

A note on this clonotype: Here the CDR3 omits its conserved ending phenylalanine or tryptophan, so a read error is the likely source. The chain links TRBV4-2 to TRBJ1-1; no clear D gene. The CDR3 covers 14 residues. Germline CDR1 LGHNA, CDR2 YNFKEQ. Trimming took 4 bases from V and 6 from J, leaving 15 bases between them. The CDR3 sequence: CASSRPAVAAEAFI. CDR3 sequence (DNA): TGTGCCAGCAGCCGTCCTGCAGTTGCGGCTGAAGCTTTCATT.

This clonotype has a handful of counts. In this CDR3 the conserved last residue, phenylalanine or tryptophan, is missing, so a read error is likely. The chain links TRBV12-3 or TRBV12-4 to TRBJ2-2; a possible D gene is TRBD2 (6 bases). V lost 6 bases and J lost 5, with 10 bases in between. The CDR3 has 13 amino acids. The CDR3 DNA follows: TGTGCCAGCAGCTCACTAGCTACCGGGGAGCTGTTTCTT. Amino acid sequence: CASSSLATGELFL.

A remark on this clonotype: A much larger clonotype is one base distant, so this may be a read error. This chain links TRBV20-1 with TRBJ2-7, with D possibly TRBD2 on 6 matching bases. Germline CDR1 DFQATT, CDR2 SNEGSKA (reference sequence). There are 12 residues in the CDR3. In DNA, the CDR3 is TGCAGTGCTAGCGGGAGCGGCTACGATCAGTACTTC. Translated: CSASGSGYDQYF.

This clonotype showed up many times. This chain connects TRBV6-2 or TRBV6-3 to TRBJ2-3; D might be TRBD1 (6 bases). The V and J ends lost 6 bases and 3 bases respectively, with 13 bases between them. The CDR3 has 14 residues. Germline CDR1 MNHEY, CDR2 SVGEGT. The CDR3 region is CASSMDSETDTQYF. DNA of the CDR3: TGTGCCAGCAGCATGGACAGTGAAACAGATACGCAGTATTTT.

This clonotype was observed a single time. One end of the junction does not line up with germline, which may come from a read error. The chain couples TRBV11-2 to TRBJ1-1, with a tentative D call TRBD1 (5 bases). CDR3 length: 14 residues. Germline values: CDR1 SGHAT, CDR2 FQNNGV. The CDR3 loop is CASSLDGWGTVTFF. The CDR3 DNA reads TGTGCCAGTAGCTTAGACGGGTGGGGCACTGTAACTTTCTTT.

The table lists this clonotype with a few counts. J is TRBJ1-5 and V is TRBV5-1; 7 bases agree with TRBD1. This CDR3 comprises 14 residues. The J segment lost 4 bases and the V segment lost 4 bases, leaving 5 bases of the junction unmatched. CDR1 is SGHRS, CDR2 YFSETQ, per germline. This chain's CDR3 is CASSPGQENQPQHF. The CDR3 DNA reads TGCGCCAGCAGCCCCGGACAGGAGAATCAGCCCCAGCATTTT.

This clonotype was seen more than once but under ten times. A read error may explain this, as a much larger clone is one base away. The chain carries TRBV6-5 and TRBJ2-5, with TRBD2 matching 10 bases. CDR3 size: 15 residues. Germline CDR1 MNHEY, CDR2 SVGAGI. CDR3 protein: CVSSEREGTQETQYF. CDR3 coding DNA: TGTGTCAGCAGTGAGCGGGAGGGCACCCAAGAGACCCAGTACTTC.

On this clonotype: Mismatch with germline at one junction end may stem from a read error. The CDR3 coding sequence is TGCACCAGTAGCCTACAGCGGGAGGGCAGGAGCGGGGAGCTGTTATTT. It encodes CTSSLQREGRSGELLF. The chain is built from TRBV5-1 and TRBJ2-2; 10 nucleotides match TRBD2. CDR1 and CDR2 (germline): SGHRS, YFSETQ. CDR3 size: 16 residues.

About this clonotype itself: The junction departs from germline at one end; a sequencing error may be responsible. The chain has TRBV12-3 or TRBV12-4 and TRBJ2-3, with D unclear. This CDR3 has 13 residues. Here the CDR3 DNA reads TGTGCCAGCTCTCCCGTTAGCACAGATACGCAGAATTTT. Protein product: CASSPVSTDTQNF.

CDR3 bases: TGTGCCAGTAGCCCTACAGTTAGGGCAGATACGCAGTATTTT. This encodes CASSPTVRADTQYF. V gene TRBV11-2 combines with J gene TRBJ2-3; D gene uncertain. CDR3 length equals 14 residues. Per germline, CDR1 SGHAT and CDR2 FQNNGV. The V end lost 9 bases, the J end lost 4 bases, and 17 bases lay between the germline ends.

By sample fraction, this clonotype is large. CDR3 amino acids: CASTDRTARNEQFF. DNA of the CDR3: TGTGCCAGCACCGACCGGACAGCCCGCAATGAGCAGTTCTTC. The chain links TRBV6-2 or TRBV6-3 to TRBJ2-1; weak D call: TRBD1 (6 bases). CDR1 and CDR2 (germline): MNHEY, SVGEGT. V lost 7 bases and J 6 bases, leaving 16 bases between the germline ends. The CDR3 is 14 residues long.

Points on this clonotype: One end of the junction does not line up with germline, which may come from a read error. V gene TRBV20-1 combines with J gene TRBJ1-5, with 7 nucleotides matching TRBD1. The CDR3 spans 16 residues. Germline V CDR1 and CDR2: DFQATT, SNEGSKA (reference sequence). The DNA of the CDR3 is TGCAGTGCCCTCCAGACAGGGCACGCGGGCAATCAGTCCCAGCATTTT. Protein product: CSALQTGHAGNQSQHF.

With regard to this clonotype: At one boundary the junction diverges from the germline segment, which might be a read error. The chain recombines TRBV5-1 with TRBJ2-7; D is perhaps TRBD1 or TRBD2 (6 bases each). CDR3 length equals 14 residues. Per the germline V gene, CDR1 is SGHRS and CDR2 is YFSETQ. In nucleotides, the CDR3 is TGCACCAGTAGCTTGGACAGTGGACCGGGAGAACAGTACTTC. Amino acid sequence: CTSSLDSGPGEQYF.

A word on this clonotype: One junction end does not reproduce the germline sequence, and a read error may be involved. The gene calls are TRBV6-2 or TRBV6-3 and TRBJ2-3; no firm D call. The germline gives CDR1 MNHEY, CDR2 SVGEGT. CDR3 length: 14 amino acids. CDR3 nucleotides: TGTGCCAGCCAGACCCACCTTTCCACAGATATGCAGTATTTT. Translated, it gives CASQTHLSTDMQYF.

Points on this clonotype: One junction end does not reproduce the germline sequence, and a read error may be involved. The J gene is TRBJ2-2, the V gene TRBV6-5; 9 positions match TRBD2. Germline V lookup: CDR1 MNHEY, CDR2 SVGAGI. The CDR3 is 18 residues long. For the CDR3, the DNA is TGTGTCAGCAGTTACTCGATAGGGTTAGCGGGAGTTTCCCGGGAGCTGTTTTTT. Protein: CVSSYSIGLAGVSRELFF.

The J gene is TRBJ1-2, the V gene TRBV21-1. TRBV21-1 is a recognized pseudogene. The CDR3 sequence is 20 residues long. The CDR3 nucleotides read TGTGCCAGCAGCAAACAGTTGGGGAGGCGCTTCCCTCACTGGAACTATGGCTACACCTTC. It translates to CASSKQLGRRFPHWNYGYTF.

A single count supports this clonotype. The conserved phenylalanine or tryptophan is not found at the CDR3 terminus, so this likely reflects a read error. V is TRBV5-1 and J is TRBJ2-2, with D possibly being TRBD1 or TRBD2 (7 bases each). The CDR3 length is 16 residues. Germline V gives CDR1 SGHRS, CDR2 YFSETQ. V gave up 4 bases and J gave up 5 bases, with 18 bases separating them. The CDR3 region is CASSPGTEGGTGELFI. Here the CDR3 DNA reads TGCGCCAGCAGCCCCGGGACAGAGGGGGGGACCGGGGAGCTGTTTATT.

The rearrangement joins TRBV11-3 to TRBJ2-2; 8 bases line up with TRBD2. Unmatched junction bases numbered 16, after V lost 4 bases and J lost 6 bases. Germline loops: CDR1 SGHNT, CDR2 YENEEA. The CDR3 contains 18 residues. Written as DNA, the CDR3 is TGTGCCAGCAGCTCCCGGGGAGCGGGAGTGTACCGAGCCGGGGAGCTGTTTTTT. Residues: CASSSRGAGVYRAGELFF.

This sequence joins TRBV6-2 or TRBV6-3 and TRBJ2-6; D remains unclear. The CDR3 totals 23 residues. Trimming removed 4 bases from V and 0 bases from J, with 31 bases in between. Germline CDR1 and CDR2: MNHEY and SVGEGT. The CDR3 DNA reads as TGTGCCAGCAGTTCAACCACAGCCCGTGCATTTCAGAACAAATTCTCTGGGGCCAACGTCCTGACTTTC. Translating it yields CASSSTTARAFQNKFSGANVLTF.

The CDR3 protein is CASSRTSGTADLQYF. The CDR3 bases are TGTGCCAGCAGCAGGACTAGCGGGACGGCAGACTTACAGTACTTC. V gene TRBV11-1 combines with J gene TRBJ2-7; 12 bases align to TRBD2. CDR3 length: 15 amino acids. Losses at the gene ends were 5 bases for V and 10 bases for J; bases not matched to a gene: 12. Germline V CDR1 and CDR2: SGHAT, FQDESV (reference sequence). The entire variable domain, with the rest obtained from reference TRBV11-1 and TRBJ2-7, is as follows: EAEVAQSPRYKITEKSQAVAFWCDPISGHATLYWYRQILGQGPELLVQFQDESVVDDSQLPKDRFSAERLKGVDSTLKIQPAELGDSAMYLCASSRTSGTADLQYFGPGTRLTVT.

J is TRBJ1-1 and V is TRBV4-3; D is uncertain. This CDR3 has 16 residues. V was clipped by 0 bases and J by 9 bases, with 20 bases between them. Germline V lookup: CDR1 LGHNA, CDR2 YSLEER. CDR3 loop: CASSQDHSQSSIQAFF. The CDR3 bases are TGCGCCAGCAGCCAAGATCATAGTCAGTCCAGCATTCAAGCTTTCTTT.

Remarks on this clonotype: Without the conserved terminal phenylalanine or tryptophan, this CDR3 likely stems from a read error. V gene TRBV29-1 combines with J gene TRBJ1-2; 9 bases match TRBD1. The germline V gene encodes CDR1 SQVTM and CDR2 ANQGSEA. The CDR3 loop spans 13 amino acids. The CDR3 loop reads CSVRQGANYGYTS. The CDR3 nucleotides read TGTAGCGTTCGACAGGGGGCTAACTATGGCTACACCTCC.

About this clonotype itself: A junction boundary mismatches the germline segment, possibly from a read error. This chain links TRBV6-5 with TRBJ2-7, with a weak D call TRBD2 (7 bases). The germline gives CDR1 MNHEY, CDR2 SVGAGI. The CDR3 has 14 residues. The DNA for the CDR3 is TGTGCCAGCTGTTACCCACGGGGGGCCTATGAGCAGTACTTC. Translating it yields CASCYPRGAYEQYF.

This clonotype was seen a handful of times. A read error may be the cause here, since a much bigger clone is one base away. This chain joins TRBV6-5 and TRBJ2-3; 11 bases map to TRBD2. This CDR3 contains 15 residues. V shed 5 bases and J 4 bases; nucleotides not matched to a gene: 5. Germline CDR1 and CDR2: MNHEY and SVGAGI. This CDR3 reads CASSPRLAGSDTQYF. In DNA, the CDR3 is TGTGCCAGCAGTCCAAGACTAGCGGGATCAGATACGCAGTATTTT.

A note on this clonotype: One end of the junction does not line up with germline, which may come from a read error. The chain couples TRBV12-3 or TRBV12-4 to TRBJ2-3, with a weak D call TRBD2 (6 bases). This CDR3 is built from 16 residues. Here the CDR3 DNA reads TGTGTCAGCAAGGCTAGCGCTCGTCGCAACAGAGATACGCAGTATTTT. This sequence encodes CVSKASARRNRDTQYF.